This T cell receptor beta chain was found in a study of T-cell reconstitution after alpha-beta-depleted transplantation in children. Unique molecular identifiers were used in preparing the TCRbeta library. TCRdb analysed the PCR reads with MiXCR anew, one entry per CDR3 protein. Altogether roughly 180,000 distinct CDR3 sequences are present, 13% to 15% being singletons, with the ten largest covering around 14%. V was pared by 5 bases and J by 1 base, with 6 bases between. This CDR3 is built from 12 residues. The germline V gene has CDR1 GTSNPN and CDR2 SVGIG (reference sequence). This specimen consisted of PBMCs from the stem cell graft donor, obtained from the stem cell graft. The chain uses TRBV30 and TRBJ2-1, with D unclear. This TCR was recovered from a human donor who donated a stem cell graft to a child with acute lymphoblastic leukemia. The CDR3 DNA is TGTGCCTGGGCGAATTCCTACAATGAGCAGTTCTTC. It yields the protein CAWANSYNEQFF.